The 10 T cell receptor beta chains below come from one sample, sequenced in a study of T cell changes during pregnancy in multiple sclerosis. Clones were sequenced by immunoSEQ multiplex PCR, and TCRdb holds only the in-frame ones, with some missing. The sample records approximately 23,000 clones, just over 90% being singletons. The sequencing here drew on CD4+ T cells from peripheral blood mononuclear cells, taken after pregnancy. Every receptor here comes from a female donor in good health, enrolled as a control in a pregnancy study.

The rearrangement joins TRBV5-1 to TRBJ2-3; the D gene is possibly TRBD1 (6 bases). The CDR3 has 15 residues. Germline assignment: CDR1 SGHRS and CDR2 YFSETQ. Trimming stripped 0 bases from V and 1 base from J, with 9 bases between. DNA for the CDR3: TGCGCCAGCAGCTTGGCCCCAGGGGGCACAGATACGCAGTATTTT. This codes for CASSLAPGGTDTQYF.

This chain connects TRBV5-1 to TRBJ2-2, with D possibly matching TRBD1 (7 bases). Germline CDR1 is SGHRS and CDR2 is YFSETQ. CDR3 length equals 14 residues. Between the trimmed V and J ends, which lost 4 bases and 2 bases, there was a span of 9 bases. In DNA, the CDR3 is TGCGCCAGCAGCCAGGGGGGTAACACCGGGGAGCTGTTTTTT. It specifies CASSQGGNTGELFF.

J is TRBJ2-7 and V is TRBV7-9, with D possibly being TRBD1 (5 bases). Trimming pared 1 base from V and 5 bases from J, leaving 9 bases between. The CDR3 is made up of 13 amino acids. The germline V gene has CDR1 SEHNR and CDR2 FQNEAQ (reference sequence). The CDR3 region is CASSLGGRDEQYF. CDR3 nucleotide sequence: TGTGCCAGCAGCTTAGGGGGCAGGGACGAGCAGTACTTC.

The chain uses TRBV27 and TRBJ2-7; TRBD2 matches at 7 bases. Germline values: CDR1 MNHEY, CDR2 SMNVEV (reference sequence). V trimming: 5 bases; J trimming: 0 bases; junction bases outside the gene matches: 16. CDR3 length equals 18 residues. Here the CDR3 DNA reads TGTGCCAGCAGTCCCTCCCCTATTCTTACTAGCGCCTCCTACGAGCAGTACTTC. Its protein product is CASSPSPILTSASYEQYF.

The rearrangement uses TRBV10-2 and TRBJ2-5, with D perhaps matching TRBD1 (6 bases). Trimming took 7 bases from V and 2 from J, leaving 11 bases between them. The germline CDR1 and CDR2 sequences are WSHSY and SAAADI. The CDR3 is 13 residues long. CDR3 nucleotide sequence: TGCGCCAGCAACAACAGGGCTCAAGAGACCCAGTACTTC. It codes for CASNNRAQETQYF.

Only one count was recorded for this clone. The chain links TRBV30 to TRBJ1-2; weak D call: TRBD1 (5 bases). Germline CDR1 and CDR2: GTSNPN and SVGIG (reference sequence). The V end was cut by 3 bases, the J end by 3 bases, with 11 bases between. The CDR3 has 13 residues. The DNA of the CDR3 is TGTGCCTGGAGACAGGATACGCACTATGGCTACACCTTC. It translates to CAWRQDTHYGYTF.

This clone is a singleton in its sample. This chain's CDR3 is CASSSPNAWANVLTF. The CDR3, as DNA: TGTGCCAGCAGTTCCCCGAATGCGTGGGCCAACGTCCTGACTTTC. The rearrangement uses TRBV6-6 and TRBJ2-6; D gene unclear. The CDR3 totals 15 residues. Germline CDR1 MNHNY, CDR2 SVGAGI (reference sequence). The V end lost 4 bases, the J end lost 5 bases, and 12 bases lay between the germline ends.

The chain couples TRBV5-5 to TRBJ2-3; 9 bases are shared with TRBD2. Germline CDR1 and CDR2: SGHKS and YYEKEE (reference sequence). The V segment lost 3 bases and the J segment 1 base; nucleotides outside the gene matches: 9. The CDR3 length is 17 residues. The CDR3 coding sequence is TGTGCCAGCAGCTCTTCGCGGGGGGGCGGAGGCACAGATACGCAGTATTTT. Its translation is CASSSSRGGGGTDTQYF.

This chain connects TRBV28 to TRBJ2-2; maybe TRBD2 (6 bases). In germline, CDR1 is MDHEN, CDR2 SYDVKM. Trimming removed 6 bases from V and 0 bases from J, with 11 bases in between. The CDR3 is made up of 15 amino acids. CDR3 residues: CASSGEDPNTGELFF. Written as DNA, the CDR3 is TGTGCCAGCAGCGGGGAGGATCCGAACACCGGGGAGCTGTTTTTT.

The V gene is TRBV18, the J gene TRBJ2-1, with TRBD1 identical over 8 bases. J was trimmed by 3 bases and V by 3 bases; bases with no gene match: 7. The CDR3 is 16 amino acids. Germline-derived CDR1 and CDR2 are KGHSH and LQKENI. This CDR3 is CASSPGQGSFYNEQFF. In DNA form, the CDR3 reads TGTGCCAGCTCACCTGGACAGGGAAGTTTCTACAATGAGCAGTTCTTC.